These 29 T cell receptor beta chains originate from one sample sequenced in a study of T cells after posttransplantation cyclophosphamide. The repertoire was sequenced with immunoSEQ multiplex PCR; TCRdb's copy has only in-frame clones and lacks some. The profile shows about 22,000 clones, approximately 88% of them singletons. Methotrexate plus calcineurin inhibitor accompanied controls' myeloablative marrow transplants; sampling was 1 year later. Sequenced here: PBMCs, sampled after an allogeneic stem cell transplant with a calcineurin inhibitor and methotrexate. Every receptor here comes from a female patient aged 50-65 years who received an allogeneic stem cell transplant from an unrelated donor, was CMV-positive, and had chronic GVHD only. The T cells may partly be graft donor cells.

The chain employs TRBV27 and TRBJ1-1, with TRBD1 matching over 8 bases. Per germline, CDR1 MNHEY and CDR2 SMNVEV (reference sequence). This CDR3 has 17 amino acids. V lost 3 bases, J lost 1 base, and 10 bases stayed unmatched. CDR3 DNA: TGTGCCAGCAGTTTCGTCTACCCCGGACAGGGGAACACTGAAGCTTTCTTT. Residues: CASSFVYPGQGNTEAFF.

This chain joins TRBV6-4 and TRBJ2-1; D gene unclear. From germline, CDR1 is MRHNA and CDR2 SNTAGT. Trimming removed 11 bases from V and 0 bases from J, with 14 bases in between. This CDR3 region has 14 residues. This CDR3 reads CAGTEESSYNEQFF. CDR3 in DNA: TGTGCCGGAACAGAAGAAAGCTCCTACAATGAGCAGTTCTTC.

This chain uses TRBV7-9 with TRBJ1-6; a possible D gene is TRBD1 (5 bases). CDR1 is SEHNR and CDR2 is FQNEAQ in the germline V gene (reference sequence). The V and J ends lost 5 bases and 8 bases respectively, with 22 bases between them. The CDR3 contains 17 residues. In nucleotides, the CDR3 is TGTGCCAGCAGCCACGGCGGGGGTGGACGTGGTCATTCACCCCTCCACTTT. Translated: CASSHGGGGRGHSPLHF.

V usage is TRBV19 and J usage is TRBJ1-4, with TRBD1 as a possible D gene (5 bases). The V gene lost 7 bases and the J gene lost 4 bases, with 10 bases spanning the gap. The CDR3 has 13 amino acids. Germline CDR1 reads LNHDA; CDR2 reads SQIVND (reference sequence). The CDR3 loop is CASNDRFNEKLFF. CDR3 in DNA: TGTGCCAGTAATGACAGATTTAATGAAAAACTGTTTTTT.

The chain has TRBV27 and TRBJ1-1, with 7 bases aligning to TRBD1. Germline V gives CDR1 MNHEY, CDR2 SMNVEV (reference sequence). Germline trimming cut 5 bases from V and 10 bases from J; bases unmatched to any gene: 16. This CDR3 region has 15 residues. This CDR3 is CASSPTGNLDFRAFF. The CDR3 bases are TGTGCCAGCAGTCCGACAGGGAACTTGGACTTTCGAGCTTTCTTT.

The CDR3 DNA is TGCAGTGCCTCCAGGGGGGATACGCAGTATTTT. Its translation: CSASRGDTQYF. This chain links TRBV20-1 with TRBJ2-3; TRBD1 aligns across 7 bases. The V gene's germline CDR1 is DFQATT and CDR2 SNEGSKA (reference sequence). This CDR3 comprises 11 residues. Unmatched junction bases numbered 3, after V lost 6 bases and J lost 6 bases.

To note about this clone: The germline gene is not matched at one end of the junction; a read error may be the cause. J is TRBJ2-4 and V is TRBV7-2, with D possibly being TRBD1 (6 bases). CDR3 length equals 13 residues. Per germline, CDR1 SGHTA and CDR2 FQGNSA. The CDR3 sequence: CASSERHRESKDF. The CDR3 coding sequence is TGTGCCAGCAGCGAACGCCACAGGGAATCAAAGGACTTC.

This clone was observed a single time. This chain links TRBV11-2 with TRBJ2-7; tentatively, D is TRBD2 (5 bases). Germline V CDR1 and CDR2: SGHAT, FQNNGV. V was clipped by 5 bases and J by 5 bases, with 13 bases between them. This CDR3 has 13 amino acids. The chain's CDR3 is CASSPMWEHEQYF. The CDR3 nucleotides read TGTGCCAGCAGCCCAATGTGGGAGCACGAGCAGTACTTC.

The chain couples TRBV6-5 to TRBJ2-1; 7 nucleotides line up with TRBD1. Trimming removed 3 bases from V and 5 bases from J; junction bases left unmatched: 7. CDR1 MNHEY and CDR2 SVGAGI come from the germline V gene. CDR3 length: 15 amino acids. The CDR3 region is CASSYGQGVHNEQFF. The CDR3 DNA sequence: TGTGCCAGCAGTTATGGGCAGGGGGTGCACAATGAGCAGTTCTTC.

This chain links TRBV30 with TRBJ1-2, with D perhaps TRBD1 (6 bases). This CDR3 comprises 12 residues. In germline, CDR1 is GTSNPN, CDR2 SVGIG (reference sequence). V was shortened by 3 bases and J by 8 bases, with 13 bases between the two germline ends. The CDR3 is CAWRSPGGGYTF. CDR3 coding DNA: TGTGCCTGGAGATCCCCGGGGGGCGGCTACACCTTC.

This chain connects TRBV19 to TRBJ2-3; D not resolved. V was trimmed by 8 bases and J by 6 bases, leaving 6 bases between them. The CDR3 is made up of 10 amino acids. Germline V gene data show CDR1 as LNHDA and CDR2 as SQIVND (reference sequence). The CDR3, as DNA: TGTGCCAGTCCCAGGGATACGCAGTATTTT. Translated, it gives CASPRDTQYF.

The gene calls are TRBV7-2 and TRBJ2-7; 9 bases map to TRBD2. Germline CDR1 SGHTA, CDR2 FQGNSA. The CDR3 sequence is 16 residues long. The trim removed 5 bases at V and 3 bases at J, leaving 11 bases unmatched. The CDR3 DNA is TGTGCCAGCAGCCCACTTAGCGGGAGACCCCTCTACGAGCAGTACTTC. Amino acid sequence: CASSPLSGRPLYEQYF. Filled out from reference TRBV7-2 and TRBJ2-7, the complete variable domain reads GAGVSQSPSNKVTEKGKDVELRCDPISGHTALYWYRQSLGQGLEFLIYFQGNSAPDKSGLPSDRFSAERTGGSVSTLTIQRTQQEDSAVYLCASSPLSGRPLYEQYFGPGTRLTVT.

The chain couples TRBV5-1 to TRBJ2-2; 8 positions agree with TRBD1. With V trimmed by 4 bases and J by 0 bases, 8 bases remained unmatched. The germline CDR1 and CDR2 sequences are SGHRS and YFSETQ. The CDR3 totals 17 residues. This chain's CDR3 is CASSQDRVRSNTGELFF. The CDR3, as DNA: TGCGCCAGCAGCCAGGACAGGGTTCGGTCGAACACCGGGGAGCTGTTTTTT. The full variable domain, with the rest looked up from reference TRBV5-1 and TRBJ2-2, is KAGVTQTPRYLIKTRGQQVTLSCSPISGHRSVSWYQQTPGQGLQFLFEYFSETQRNKGNFPGRFSGRQFSNSRSEMNVSTLELGDSALYLCASSQDRVRSNTGELFFGEGSRLTVL.

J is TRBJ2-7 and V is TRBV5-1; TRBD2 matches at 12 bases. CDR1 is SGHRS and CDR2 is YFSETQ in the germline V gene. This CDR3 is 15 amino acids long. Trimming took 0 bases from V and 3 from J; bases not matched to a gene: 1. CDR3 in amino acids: CASSLGTSGIYEQYF. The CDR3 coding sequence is TGCGCCAGCAGCTTGGGGACTAGCGGGATCTACGAGCAGTACTTC.

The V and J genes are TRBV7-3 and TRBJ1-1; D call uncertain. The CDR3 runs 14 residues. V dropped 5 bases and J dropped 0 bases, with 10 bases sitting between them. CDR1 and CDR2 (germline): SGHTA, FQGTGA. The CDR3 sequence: CASSLSPMNTEAFF. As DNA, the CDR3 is TGTGCCAGCAGCCTATCACCTATGAACACTGAAGCTTTCTTT.

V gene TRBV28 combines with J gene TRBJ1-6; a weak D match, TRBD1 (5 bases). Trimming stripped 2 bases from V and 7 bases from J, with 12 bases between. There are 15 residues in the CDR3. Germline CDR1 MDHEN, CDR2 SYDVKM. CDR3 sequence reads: CASSLAGGGNSPLHF. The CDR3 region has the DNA TGTGCCAGCAGTTTAGCGGGGGGAGGAAATTCACCCCTCCACTTT.

CDR3 sequence: CASRSDTGYTGELFF. The CDR3 DNA sequence: TGTGCCAGCCGGTCGGACACAGGGTATACCGGGGAGCTGTTTTTT. This rearrangement joins TRBV27 to TRBJ2-2; tentative D call: TRBD1 (6 bases). Germline CDR1 is MNHEY and CDR2 is SMNVEV (reference sequence). The CDR3 runs to 15 residues. V was cut by 8 bases and J by 5 bases, with 18 bases left in between.

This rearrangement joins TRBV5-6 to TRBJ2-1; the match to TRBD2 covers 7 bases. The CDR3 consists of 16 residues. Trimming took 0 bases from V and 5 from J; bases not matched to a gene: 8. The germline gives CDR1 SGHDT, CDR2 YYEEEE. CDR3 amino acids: CASSLGGTTFDNEQFF. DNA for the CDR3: TGTGCCAGCAGCTTGGGTGGGACTACCTTCGACAATGAGCAGTTCTTC.

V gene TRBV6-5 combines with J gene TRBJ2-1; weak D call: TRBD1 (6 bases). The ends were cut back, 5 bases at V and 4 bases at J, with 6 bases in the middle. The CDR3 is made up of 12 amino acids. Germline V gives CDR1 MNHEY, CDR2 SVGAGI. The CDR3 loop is CASSQGYNEQFF. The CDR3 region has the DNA TGTGCCAGCAGTCAGGGGTACAATGAGCAGTTCTTC.

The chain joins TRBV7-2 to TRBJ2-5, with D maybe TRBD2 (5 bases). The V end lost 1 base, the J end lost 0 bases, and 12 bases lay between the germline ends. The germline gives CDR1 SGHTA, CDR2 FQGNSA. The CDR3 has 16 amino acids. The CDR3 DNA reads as TGTGCCAGCAGCTTAGGTTCCAGCGGTAACCAAGAGACCCAGTACTTC. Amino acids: CASSLGSSGNQETQYF.

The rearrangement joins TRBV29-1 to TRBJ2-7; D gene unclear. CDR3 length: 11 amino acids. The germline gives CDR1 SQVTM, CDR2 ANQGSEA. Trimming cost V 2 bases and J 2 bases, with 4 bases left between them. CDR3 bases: TGCAGCGTTGAACGCGCCTACGAGCAGTACTTC. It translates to CSVERAYEQYF.

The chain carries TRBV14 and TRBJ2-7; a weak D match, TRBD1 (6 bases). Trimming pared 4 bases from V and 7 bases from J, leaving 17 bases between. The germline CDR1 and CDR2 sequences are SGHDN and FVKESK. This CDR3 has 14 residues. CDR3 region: CASSPRLTGNEQYF. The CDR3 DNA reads TGTGCCAGCAGCCCGAGACTCACAGGGAATGAGCAGTACTTC.

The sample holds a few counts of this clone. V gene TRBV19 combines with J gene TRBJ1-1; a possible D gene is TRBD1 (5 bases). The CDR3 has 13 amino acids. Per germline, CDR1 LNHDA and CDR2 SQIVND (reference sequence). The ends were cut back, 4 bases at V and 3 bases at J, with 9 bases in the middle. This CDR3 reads CASSKDIYTEAFF. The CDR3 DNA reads TGTGCCAGTAGTAAGGACATTTACACTGAAGCTTTCTTT.

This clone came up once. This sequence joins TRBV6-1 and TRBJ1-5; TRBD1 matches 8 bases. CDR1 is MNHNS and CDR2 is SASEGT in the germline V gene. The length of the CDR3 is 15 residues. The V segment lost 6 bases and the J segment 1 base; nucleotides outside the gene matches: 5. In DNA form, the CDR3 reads TGTGCCAGCAGCGGACAGGGTTTGAGCAATCAGCCCCAGCATTTT. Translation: CASSGQGLSNQPQHF.

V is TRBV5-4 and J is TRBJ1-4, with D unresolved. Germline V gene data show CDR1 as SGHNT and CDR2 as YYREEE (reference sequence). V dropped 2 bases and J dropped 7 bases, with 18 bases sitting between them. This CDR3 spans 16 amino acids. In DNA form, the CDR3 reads TGTGCCAGCAGCTTAAGCGGAGGGAAAGTAGGTGAAAAACTGTTTTTT. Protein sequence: CASSLSGGKVGEKLFF. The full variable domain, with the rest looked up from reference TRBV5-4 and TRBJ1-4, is ETGVTQSPTHLIKTRGQQVTLRCSSQSGHNTVSWYQQALGQGPQFIFQYYREEENGRGNFPPRFSGLQFPNYSSELNVNALELDDSALYLCASSLSGGKVGEKLFFGSGTQLSVL.

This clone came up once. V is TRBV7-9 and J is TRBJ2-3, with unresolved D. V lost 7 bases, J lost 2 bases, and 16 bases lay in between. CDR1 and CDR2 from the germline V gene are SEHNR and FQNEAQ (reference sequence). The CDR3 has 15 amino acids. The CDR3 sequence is CASIPQGGSTDTQYF. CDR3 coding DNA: TGTGCCAGCATCCCACAAGGCGGCTCCACAGATACGCAGTATTTT.

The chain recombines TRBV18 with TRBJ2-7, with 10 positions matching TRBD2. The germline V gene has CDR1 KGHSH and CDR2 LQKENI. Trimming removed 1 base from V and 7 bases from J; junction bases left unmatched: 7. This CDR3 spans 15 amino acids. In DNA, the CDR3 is TGTGCCAGCTCACCACTGGCTAGCGGGAGTAATGAGCAGTACTTC. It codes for CASSPLASGSNEQYF.

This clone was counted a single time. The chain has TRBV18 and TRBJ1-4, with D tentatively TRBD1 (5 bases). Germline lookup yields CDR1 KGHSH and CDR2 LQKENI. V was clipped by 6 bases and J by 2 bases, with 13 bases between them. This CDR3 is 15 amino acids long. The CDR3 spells CASSPTTATNEKLFF. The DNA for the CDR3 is TGTGCCAGCTCTCCTACGACAGCTACTAATGAAAAACTGTTTTTT.

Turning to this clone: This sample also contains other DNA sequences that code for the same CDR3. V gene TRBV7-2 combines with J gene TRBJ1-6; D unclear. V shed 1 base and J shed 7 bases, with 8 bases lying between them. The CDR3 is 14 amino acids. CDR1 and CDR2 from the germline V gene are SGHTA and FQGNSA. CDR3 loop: CASSLGHSNSPLHF. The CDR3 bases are TGTGCCAGCAGCTTAGGACACTCCAATTCACCCCTCCACTTT.